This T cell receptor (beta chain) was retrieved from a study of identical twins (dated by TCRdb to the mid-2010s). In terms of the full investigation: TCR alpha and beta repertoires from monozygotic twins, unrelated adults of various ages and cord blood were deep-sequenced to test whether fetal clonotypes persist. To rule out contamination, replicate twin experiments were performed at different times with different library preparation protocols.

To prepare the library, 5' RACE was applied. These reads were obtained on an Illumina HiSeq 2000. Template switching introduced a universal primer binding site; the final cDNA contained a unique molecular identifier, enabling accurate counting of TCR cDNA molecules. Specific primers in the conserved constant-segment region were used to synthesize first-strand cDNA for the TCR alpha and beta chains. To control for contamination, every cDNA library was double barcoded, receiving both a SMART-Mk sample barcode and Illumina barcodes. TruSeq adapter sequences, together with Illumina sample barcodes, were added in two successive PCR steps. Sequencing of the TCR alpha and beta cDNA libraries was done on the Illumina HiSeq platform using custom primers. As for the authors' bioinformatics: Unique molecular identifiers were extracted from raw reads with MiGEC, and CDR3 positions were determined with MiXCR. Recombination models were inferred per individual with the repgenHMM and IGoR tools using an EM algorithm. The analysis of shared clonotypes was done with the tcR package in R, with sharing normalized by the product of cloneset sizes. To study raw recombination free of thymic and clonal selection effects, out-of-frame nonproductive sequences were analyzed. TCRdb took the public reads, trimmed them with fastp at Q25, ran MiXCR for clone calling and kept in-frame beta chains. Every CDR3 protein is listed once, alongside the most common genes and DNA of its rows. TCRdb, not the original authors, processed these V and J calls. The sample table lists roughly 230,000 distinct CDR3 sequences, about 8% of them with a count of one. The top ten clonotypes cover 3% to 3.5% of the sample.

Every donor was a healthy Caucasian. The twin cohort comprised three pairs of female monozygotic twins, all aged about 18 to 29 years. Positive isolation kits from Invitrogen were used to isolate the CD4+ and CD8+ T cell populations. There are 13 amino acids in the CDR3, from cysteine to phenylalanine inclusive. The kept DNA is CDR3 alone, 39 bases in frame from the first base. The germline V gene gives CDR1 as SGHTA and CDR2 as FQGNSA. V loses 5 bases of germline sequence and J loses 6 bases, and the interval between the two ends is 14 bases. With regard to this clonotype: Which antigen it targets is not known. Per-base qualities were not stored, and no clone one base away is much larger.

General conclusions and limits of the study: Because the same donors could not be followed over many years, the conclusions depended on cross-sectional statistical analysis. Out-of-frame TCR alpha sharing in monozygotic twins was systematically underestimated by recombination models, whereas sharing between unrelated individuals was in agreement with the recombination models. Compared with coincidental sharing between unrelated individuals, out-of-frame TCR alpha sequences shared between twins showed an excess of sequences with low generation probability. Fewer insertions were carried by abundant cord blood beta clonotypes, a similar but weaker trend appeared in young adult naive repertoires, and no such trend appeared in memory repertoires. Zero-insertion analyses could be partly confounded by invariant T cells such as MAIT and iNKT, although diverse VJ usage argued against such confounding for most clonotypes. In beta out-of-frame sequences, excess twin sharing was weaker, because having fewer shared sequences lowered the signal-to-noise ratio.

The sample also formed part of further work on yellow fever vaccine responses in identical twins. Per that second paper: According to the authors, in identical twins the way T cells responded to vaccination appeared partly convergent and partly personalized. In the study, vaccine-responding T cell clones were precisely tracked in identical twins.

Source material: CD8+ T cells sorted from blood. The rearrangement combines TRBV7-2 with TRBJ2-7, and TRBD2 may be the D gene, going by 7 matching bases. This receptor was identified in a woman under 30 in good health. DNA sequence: TGTGCCAGCAGCCCCGGGGGGCTGGGCGAGCAGTACTTC. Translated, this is CASSPGGLGEQYF. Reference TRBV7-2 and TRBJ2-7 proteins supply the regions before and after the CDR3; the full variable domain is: GAGVSQSPSNKVTEKGKDVELRCDPISGHTALYWYRQSLGQGLEFLIYFQGNSAPDKSGLPSDRFSAERTGGSVSTLTIQRTQQEDSAVYLCASSPGGLGEQYFGPGTRLTVT.